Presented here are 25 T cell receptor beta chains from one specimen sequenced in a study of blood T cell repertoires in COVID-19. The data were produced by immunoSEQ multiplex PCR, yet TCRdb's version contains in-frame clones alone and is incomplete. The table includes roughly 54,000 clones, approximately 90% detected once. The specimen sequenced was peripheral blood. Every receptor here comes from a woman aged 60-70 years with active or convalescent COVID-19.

The CDR3 nucleotides are TGTGCCAGCATGCAACAGGGTGCCTCAAATTCACCCCTCCACTTT. This codes for CASMQQGASNSPLHF. V is TRBV28 and J is TRBJ1-6, with a weak D call TRBD1 (6 bases). Trimming shortened V by 7 bases and J by 7 bases, and 17 bases separated the two germline ends. The CDR3 is made up of 15 amino acids. The germline CDR1 and CDR2 sequences are MDHEN and SYDVKM.

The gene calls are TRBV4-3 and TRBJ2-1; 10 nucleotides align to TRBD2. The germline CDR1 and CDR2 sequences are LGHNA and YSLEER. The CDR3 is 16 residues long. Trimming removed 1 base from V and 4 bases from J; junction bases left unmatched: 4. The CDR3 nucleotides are TGCGCCAGCAGCCAAGTATGGACTAGCGGTTACAATGAGCAGTTCTTC. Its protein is CASSQVWTSGYNEQFF.

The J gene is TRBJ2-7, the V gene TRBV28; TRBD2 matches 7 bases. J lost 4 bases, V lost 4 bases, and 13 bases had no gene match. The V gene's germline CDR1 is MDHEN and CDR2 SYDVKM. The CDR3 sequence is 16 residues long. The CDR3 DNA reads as TGTGCCAGCAGTTCCTACGGGACGGGGGGACGATACGAGCAGTACTTC. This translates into CASSSYGTGGRYEQYF.

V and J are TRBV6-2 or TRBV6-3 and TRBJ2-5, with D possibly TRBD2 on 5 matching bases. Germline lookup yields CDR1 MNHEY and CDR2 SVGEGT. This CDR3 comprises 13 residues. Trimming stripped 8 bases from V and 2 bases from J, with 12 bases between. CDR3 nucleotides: TGTGCCAGCGGTTGGACTCGACAAGAGACCCAGTACTTC. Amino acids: CASGWTRQETQYF.

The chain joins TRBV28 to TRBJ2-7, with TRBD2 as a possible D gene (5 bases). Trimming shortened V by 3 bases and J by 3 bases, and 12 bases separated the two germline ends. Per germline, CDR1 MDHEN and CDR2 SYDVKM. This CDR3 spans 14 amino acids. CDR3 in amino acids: CASSFPGSHYEQYF. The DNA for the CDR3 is TGTGCCAGCAGTTTCCCGGGGAGCCACTACGAGCAGTACTTC.

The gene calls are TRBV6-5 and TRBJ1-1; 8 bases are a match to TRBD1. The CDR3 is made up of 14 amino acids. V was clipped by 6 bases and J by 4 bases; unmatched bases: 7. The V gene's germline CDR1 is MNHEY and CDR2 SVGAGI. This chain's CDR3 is CASSPGTGGTEAFF. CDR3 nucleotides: TGTGCCAGCAGCCCAGGAACAGGGGGCACTGAAGCTTTCTTT.

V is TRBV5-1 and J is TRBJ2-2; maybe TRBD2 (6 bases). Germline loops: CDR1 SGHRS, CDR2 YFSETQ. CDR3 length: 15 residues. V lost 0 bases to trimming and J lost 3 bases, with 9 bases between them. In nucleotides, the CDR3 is TGCGCCAGCAGCTTGGACGGAGGGTACACCGGGGAGCTGTTTTTT. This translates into CASSLDGGYTGELFF.

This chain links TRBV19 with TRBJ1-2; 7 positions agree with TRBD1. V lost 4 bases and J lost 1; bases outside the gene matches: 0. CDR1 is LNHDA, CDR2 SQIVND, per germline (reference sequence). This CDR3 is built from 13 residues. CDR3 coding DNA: TGTGCCAGTAGTACAGGGGGTAACTATGGCTACACCTTC. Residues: CASSTGGNYGYTF.

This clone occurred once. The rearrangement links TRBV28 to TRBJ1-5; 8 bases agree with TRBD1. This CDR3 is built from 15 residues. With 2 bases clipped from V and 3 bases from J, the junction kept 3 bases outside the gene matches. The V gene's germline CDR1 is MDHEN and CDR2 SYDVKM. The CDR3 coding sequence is TGTGCCAGCAGTTTAAGACAGGGGTTCAATCAGCCCCAGCATTTT. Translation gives CASSLRQGFNQPQHF. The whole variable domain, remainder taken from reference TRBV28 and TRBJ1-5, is DVKVTQSSRYLVKRTGEKVFLECVQDMDHENMFWYRQDPGLGLRLIYFSYDVKMKEKGDIPEGYSVSREKKERFSLILESASTNQTSMYLCASSLRQGFNQPQHFGDGTRLSIL.

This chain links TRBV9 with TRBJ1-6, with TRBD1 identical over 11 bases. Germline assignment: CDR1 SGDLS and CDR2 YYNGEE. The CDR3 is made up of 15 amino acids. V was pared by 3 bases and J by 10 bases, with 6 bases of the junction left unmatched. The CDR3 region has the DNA TGTGCCAGCAGCGCGGGACAGGGGGGAGGATCACCCCTCCACTTT. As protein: CASSAGQGGGSPLHF.

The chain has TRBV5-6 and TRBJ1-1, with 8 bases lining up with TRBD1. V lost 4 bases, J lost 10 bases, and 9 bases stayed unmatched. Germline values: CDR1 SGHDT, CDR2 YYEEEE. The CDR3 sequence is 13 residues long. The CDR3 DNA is TGTGCCAGCAGCATGGACAGGGCCAAGGGAGCTTTCTTT. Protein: CASSMDRAKGAFF.

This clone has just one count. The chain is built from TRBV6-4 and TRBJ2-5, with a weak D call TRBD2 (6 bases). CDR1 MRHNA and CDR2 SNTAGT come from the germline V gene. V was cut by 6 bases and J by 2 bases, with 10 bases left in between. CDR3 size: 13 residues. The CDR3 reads CASSRESQETQYF. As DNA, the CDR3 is TGTGCCAGCAGCCGGGAGTCACAAGAGACCCAGTACTTC.

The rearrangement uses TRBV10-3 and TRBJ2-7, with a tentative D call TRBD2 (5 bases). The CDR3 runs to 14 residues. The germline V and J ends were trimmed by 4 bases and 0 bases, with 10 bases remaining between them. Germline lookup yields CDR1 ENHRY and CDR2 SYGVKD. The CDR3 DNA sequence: TGTGCCATCAGTGGGACTCGAAGCTCCTACGAGCAGTACTTC. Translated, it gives CAISGTRSSYEQYF.

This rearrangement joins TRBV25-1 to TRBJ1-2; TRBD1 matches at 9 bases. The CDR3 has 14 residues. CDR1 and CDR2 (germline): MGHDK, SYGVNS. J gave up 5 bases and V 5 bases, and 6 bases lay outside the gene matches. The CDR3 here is CASSTGGSAYGYTF. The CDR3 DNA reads TGTGCCAGCAGTACAGGGGGCTCTGCATATGGCTACACCTTC.

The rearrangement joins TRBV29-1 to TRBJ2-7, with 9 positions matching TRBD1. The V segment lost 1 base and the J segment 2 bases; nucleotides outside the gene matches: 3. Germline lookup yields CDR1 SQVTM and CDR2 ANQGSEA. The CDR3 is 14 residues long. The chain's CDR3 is CSVEGGQGPYEQYF. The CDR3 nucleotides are TGCAGCGTTGAAGGCGGACAGGGGCCCTACGAGCAGTACTTC.

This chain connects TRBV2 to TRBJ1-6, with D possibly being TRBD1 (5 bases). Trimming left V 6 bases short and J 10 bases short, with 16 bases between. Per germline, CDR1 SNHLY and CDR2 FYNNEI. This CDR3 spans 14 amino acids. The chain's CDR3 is CASRGRTGGSPLHF. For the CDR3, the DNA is TGTGCCAGCAGGGGCCGTACGGGGGGGTCACCCCTCCACTTT.

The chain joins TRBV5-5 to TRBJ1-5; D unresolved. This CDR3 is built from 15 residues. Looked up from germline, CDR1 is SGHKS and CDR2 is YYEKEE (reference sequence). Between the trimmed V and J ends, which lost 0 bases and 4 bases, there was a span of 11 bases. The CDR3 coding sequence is TGTGCCAGCAGCTTGGCCCCAGGTCCTAATCAGCCCCAGCATTTT. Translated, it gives CASSLAPGPNQPQHF.

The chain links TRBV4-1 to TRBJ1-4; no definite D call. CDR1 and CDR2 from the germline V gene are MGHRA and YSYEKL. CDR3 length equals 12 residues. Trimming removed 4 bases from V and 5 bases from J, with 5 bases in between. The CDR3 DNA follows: TGCGCCAGCAGCCGAGTGAATGAAAAACTGTTTTTT. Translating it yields CASSRVNEKLFF.

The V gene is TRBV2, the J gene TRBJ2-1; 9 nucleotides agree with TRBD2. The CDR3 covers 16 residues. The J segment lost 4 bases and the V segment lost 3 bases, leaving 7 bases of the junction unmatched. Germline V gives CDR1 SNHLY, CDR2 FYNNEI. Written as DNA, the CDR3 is TGTGCCAGCAGTGATCGGAGACTAGCGGATTACAATGAGCAGTTCTTC. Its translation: CASSDRRLADYNEQFF. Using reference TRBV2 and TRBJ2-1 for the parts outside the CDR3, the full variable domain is EPEVTQTPSHQVTQMGQEVILRCVPISNHLYFYWYRQILGQKVEFLVSFYNNEISEKSEIFDDQFSVERPDGSNFTLKIRSTKLEDSAMYFCASSDRRLADYNEQFFGPGTRLTVL.

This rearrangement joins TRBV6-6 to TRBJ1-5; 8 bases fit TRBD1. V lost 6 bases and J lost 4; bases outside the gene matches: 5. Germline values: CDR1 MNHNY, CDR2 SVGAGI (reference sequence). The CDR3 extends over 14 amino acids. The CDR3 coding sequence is TGTGCCAGCAGGGACAGGGCGCTGAATCAGCCCCAGCATTTT. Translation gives CASRDRALNQPQHF.

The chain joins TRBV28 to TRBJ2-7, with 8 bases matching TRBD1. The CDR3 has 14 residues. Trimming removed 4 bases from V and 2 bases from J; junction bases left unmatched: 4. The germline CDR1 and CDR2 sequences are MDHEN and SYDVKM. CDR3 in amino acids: CASSSGQGTYEQYF. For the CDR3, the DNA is TGTGCCAGCAGTTCAGGACAGGGAACCTACGAGCAGTACTTC.

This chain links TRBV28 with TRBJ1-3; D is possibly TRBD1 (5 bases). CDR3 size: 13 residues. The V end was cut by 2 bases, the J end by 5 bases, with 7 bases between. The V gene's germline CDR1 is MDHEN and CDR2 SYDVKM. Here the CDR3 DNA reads TGTGCCAGCAGTTTACCAGGGAGAAACACCATATATTTT. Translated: CASSLPGRNTIYF.

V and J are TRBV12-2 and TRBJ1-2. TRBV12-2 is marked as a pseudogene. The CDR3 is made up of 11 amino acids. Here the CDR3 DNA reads TGTGCGGAGCTGAGGAACTATGGCTACACCTTC. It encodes CAELRNYGYTF.

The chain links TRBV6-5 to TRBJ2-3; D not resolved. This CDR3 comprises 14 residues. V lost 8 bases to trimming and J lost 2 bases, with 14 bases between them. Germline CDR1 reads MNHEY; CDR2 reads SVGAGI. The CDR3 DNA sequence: TGTGCCAGCGTGCGTTTCGTATCCACAGATACGCAGTATTTT. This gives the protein CASVRFVSTDTQYF.

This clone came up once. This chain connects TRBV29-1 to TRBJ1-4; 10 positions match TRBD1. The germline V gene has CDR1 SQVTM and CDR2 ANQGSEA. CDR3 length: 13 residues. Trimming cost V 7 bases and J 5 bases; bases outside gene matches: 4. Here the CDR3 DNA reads TGCAGCGCACGACAGGGGGCGAATGAAAAACTGTTTTTT. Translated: CSARQGANEKLFF.